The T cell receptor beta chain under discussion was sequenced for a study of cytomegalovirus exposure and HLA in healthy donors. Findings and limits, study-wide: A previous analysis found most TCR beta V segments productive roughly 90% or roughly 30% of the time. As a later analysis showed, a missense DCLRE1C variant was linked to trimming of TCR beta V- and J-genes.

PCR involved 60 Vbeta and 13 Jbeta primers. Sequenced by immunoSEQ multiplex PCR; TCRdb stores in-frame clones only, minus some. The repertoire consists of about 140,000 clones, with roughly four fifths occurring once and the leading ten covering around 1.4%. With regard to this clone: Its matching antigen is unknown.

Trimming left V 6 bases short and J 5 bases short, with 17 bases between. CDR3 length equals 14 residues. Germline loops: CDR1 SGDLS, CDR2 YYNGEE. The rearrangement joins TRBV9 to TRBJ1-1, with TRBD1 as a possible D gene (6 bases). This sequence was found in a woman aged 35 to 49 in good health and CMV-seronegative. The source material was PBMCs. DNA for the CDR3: TGTGCCAGCACACCATTACAGGGCCGGACTGAAGCTTTCTTT. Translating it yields CASTPLQGRTEAFF.